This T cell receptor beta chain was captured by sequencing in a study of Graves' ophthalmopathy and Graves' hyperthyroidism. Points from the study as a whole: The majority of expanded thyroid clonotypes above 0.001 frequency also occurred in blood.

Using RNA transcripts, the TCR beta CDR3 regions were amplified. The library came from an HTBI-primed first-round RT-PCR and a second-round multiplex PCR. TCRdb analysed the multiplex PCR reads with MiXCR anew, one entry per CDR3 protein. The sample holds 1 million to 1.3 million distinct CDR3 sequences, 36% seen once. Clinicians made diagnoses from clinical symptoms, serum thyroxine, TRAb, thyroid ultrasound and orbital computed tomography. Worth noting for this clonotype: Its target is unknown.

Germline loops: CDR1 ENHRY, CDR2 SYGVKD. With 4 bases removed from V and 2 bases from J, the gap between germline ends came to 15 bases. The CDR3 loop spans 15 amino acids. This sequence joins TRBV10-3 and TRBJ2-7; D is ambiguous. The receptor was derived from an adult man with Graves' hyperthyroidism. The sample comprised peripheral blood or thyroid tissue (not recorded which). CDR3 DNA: TGTGCCATCAGTGCCTACTCCCCAGGAACCTACGAGCAGTACTTC. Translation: CAISAYSPGTYEQYF.